This is a list of T cell receptor beta chains from one sample in a study of cytomegalovirus exposure and HLA in healthy donors. Measured with immunoSEQ multiplex PCR; TCRdb has only the in-frame clones, and not every one. The profile shows tens of thousands of clones, roughly 94% of them singletons. Sample: PBMCs. Receptors originate from a woman in her late teens or twenties in good health and CMV-seropositive. Each CDR3 is given with its conserved first and last residue. The D gene is left open where the match is weak. Part of the rows lack a size; the others show once, few, many or a class for expanded clones.

TRBJ1-1 | TRBV23-1 | . | . | CASTTGTENTEAFF | TGCGCCAGCACCACAGGAACAGAGAACACTGAAGCTTTCTTT
TRBJ2-3 | TRBV7-2 | TRBD1 | . | CASQRGQGFTDTQYF | TGTGCCAGCCAACGGGGACAGGGGTTCACAGATACGCAGTATTTT
TRBJ1-1 | TRBV29-1 | . | . | CSVWETGTEAFF | TGCAGCGTTTGGGAGACGGGAACTGAAGCTTTCTTT
TRBJ2-1 | TRBV9 | TRBD2 | . | CASSIGLAGDNEQFF | TGTGCCAGCAGCATAGGACTAGCGGGGGACAATGAGCAGTTCTTC
TRBJ2-7 | TRBV6-1 | TRBD1 | . | CASSPGQAFYEQYF | TGTGCCAGCAGCCCGGGACAGGCTTTCTACGAGCAGTACTTC
TRBJ1-1 | TRBV6-1 | . | . | CASSEMNTEAFF | TGTGCCAGCAGCGAGATGAACACTGAAGCTTTCTTT
TRBJ2-3 | TRBV10-3 | TRBD2 | . | CAISGAGGPGDTQYF | TGTGCCATCAGTGGAGCGGGGGGGCCTGGAGATACGCAGTATTTT
TRBJ2-7 | TRBV4-2 | TRBD2 | once | CASSQGLAGVEQYF | TGTGCCAGCAGCCAAGGCCTAGCGGGGGTCGAGCAGTACTTC
TRBJ1-4 | TRBV9 | . | . | CASSVAAGRGKLFF | TGTGCCAGCAGCGTAGCCGCAGGGCGGGGAAAACTGTTTTTT
TRBJ2-7 | TRBV27 | . | once | CASSSTYEQYF | TGTGCCAGCAGTTCCACCTACGAGCAGTACTTC
TRBJ1-5 | TRBV19 | TRBD1 | . | CALNGDRENQPQHF | TGTGCCCTTAATGGGGACAGGGAGAATCAGCCCCAGCATTTT
TRBJ2-7 | TRBV29-1 | TRBD2 | . | CSVDDISGLAGLYEQYF | TGCAGCGTTGATGATATTTCGGGGCTAGCGGGTTTGTACGAGCAGTACTTC
TRBJ1-2 | TRBV28 | . | . | CASSSRQYGYTF | TGTGCCAGCAGTTCCCGACAGTATGGCTACACCTTC
TRBJ2-1 | TRBV7-6 | TRBD2 | . | CASSSLAGEHYNEQFF | TGTGCCAGCAGCTCCTTAGCGGGAGAGCATTACAATGAGCAGTTCTTC
TRBJ2-7 | TRBV7-3 | . | . | CASSFSGPGNEQYF | TGTGCCAGCAGCTTTTCAGGGCCAGGGAACGAGCAGTACTTC
TRBJ1-2 | TRBV30 | TRBD1 | . | CAWSLGQYGYTF | TGTGCCTGGAGTCTGGGACAGTATGGCTACACCTTC
TRBJ2-2 | TRBV4-3 | TRBD1 | . | CASSERTGPHTGELFF | TGCGCCAGCAGCGAAAGGACAGGCCCGCACACCGGGGAGCTGTTTTTT
TRBJ2-2 | TRBV19 | TRBD2 | . | CASSIRQRGVNGELFF | TGTGCCAGTAGTATAAGGCAGCGGGGGGTTAACGGGGAGCTGTTTTTT
TRBJ1-2 | TRBV9 | TRBD1 | once | CASSVGQGAIPPGYTF | TGTGCCAGCAGCGTCGGACAGGGGGCAATACCACCTGGCTACACCTTC
TRBJ1-5 | TRBV6-4 | . | . | CASSKEINQPQHF | TGTGCCAGCAGTAAGGAGATAAATCAGCCCCAGCATTTT
TRBJ2-5 | TRBV2 | . | . | CASSPTGTETQYF | TGTGCCAGCAGTCCTACAGGTACCGAGACCCAGTACTTC
TRBJ1-1 | TRBV5-6 | TRBD1 | once | CASSPTGDRGRYTEAFF | TGTGCCAGCAGCCCTACGGGGGACAGGGGGCGTTACACTGAAGCTTTCTTT
TRBJ1-5 | TRBV7-8 | TRBD1 | . | CASSDDWVLRQGSGNQPQHF | TGTGCCAGCAGCGATGATTGGGTACTGAGACAGGGCTCGGGCAATCAGCCCCAGCATTTT
TRBJ2-1 | TRBV10-3 | TRBD2 | . | CAISQALAGDNEQFF | TGTGCCATCAGCCAAGCACTAGCGGGTGACAATGAGCAGTTCTTC
TRBJ2-7 | TRBV7-2 | TRBD2 | . | CASTSSGGLYEQYF | TGTGCCAGCACCTCTAGCGGGGGGCTTTACGAGCAGTACTTC
TRBJ2-7 | TRBV28 | . | once | CASSPPRRAYEQYF | TGTGCCAGCAGTCCCCCGAGGAGGGCTTACGAGCAGTACTTC
TRBJ1-3 | TRBV28 | . | . | CASSSGTTGNTIYF | TGTGCCAGCAGTTCAGGAACGACCGGAAACACCATATATTTT
TRBJ1-1 | TRBV9 | . | . | CASSPGTRGGISDTEAFF | TGTGCCAGCAGCCCCGGGACAAGAGGGGGTATATCGGACACTGAAGCTTTCTTT
TRBJ1-3 | TRBV28 | . | . | CASSELGHSGNTIYF | TGTGCCAGCAGCGAACTGGGGCACTCTGGAAACACCATATATTTT
TRBJ2-1 | TRBV2 | TRBD2 | . | CASVGWRGGAGEQFF | TGTGCCAGCGTCGGATGGCGCGGGGGGGCCGGCGAGCAGTTCTTC
TRBJ1-2 | TRBV11-2 | . | . | CASSLAGDYGYTF | TGTGCCAGCAGCTTAGCAGGGGACTATGGCTACACCTTC
TRBJ2-7 | TRBV27 | TRBD1 | . | CASIKNRGEQYF | TGTGCCAGCATCAAAAACAGGGGCGAGCAGTACTTC
TRBJ2-5 | TRBV11-3 | TRBD1 | . | CASSLDDRDRGVKTQYF | TGTGCCAGCAGCTTAGATGACCGGGACAGGGGAGTAAAGACCCAGTACTTC
TRBJ2-7 | TRBV7-2 | . | . | CASSSRKGQSSYEQYF | TGTGCCAGCAGCTCCAGAAAAGGACAAAGCTCCTACGAGCAGTACTTC
TRBJ2-7 | TRBV11-2 | . | . | CASSLVYAGKPYEQYF | TGTGCCAGCAGCTTAGTATATGCAGGGAAACCTTACGAGCAGTACTTC
TRBJ2-7 | TRBV7-9 | . | . | CASSLGISYEQYF | TGTGCCAGCAGCTTAGGTATCTCCTACGAGCAGTACTTC
TRBJ1-4 | TRBV5-1 | . | . | CASSSLQGRHEKLFF | TGCGCCAGCAGCTCATTACAGGGAAGGCATGAAAAACTGTTTTTT
TRBJ1-2 | TRBV5-1 | TRBD1 | . | CASSLASISGGADYGYTF | TGCGCCAGCAGCTTGGCCTCAATTTCAGGGGGCGCAGACTATGGCTACACCTTC
TRBJ1-2 | TRBV7-8 | . | . | CASSSRGHSIYGYTF | TGTGCCAGCAGCTCCCGCGGGCATTCGATCTATGGCTACACCTTC
TRBJ2-7 | TRBV4-1 | TRBD2 | medium-sized | CASSQNSGRGYEQYF | TGCGCCAGCAGCCAGAATAGCGGGAGGGGCTACGAGCAGTACTTC
TRBJ1-6 | TRBV5-1 | TRBD1 | . | CASSLGQGGNSPLHF | TGCGCCAGCAGCTTGGGACAGGGGGGTAATTCACCCCTCCACTTT
TRBJ2-7 | TRBV18 | . | . | CASSLFQGQGGDEQYF | TGTGCCAGCTCACTCTTTCAGGGACAAGGAGGTGACGAGCAGTACTTC
TRBJ1-2 | TRBV7-2 | . | . | CASSRDYGYTF | TGTGCCAGCAGCCGGGACTATGGCTACACCTTC
TRBJ1-1 | TRBV18 | . | . | CASSPPRGGAEAFF | TGTGCCAGCTCACCACCGAGAGGGGGAGCTGAAGCTTTCTTT
TRBJ1-2 | TRBV5-1 | TRBD1 | . | CASSLETGADGYTF | TGCGCCAGCAGCTTGGAGACAGGGGCGGATGGCTACACCTTC
TRBJ2-7 | TRBV18 | . | . | CASSPPQGSYEQYF | TGTGCCAGCTCACCGCCCCAGGGCTCCTACGAGCAGTACTTC
TRBJ2-3 | TRBV6-6 | TRBD2 | . | CASRLLAGITQYF | TGTGCCAGCAGGCTACTAGCGGGTATTACGCAGTATTTT
TRBJ2-7 | TRBV4-3 | . | . | CASSEGRYSYEQYF | TGCGCCAGCAGCGAAGGTCGTTACTCCTACGAGCAGTACTTC